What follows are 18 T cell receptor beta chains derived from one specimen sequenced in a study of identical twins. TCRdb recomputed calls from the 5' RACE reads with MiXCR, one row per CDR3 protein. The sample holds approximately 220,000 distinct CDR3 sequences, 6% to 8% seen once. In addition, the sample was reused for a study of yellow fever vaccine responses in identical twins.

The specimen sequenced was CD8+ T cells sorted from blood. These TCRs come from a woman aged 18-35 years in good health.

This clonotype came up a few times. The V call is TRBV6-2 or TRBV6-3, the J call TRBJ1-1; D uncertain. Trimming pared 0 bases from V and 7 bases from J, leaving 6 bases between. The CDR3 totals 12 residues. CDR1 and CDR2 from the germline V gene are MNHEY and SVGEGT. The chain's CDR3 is CASSYSTSEAFF. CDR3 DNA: TGTGCCAGCAGTTACTCGACCAGTGAAGCTTTCTTT.

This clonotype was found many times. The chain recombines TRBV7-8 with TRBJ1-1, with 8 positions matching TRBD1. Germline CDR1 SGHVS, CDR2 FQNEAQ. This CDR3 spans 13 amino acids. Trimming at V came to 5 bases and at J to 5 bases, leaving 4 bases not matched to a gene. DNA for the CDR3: TGTGCCAGCAGCATCAACAGGGGGACTGAAGCTTTCTTT. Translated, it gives CASSINRGTEAFF. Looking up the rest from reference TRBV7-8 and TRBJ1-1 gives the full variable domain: GAGVSQSPRYKVAKRGQDVALRCDPISGHVSLFWYQQALGQGPEFLTYFQNEAQLDKSGLPSDRFFAERPEGSVSTLKIQRTQQEDSAVYLCASSINRGTEAFFGQGTRLTVV.

The CDR3 bases are TGTGCCATCAGTGATCCCGACAGGGTGGTCACGAACACCGGGGAGCTGTTTTTT. This translates into CAISDPDRVVTNTGELFF. The chain employs TRBV10-3 and TRBJ2-2; TRBD1 matches 7 bases. V gave up 3 bases and J gave up 0 bases; unmatched junction bases: 10. Looked up from germline, CDR1 is ENHRY and CDR2 is SYGVKD. The CDR3 contains 18 residues.

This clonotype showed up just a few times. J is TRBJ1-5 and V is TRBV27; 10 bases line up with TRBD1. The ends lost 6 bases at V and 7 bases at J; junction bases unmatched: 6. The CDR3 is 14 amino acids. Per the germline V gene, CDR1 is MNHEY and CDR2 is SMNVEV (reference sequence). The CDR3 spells CASRLTGGRQPQHF. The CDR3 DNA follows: TGTGCCAGCAGACTGACAGGGGGCAGGCAGCCCCAGCATTTT.

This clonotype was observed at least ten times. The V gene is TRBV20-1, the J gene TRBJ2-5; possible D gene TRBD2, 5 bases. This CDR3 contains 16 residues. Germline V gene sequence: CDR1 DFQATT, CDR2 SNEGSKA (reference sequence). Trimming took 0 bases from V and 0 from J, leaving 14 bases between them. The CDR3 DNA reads TGCAGTGCTAGAGATTATGGGAGCTCGTACCAAGAGACCCAGTACTTC. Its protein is CSARDYGSSYQETQYF.

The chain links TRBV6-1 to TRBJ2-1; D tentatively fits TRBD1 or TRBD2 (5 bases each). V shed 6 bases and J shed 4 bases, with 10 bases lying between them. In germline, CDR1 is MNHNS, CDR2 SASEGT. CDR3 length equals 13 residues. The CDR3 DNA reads TGTGCCAGCAGCCGGGGCACATACAATGAGCAGTTCTTC. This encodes CASSRGTYNEQFF.

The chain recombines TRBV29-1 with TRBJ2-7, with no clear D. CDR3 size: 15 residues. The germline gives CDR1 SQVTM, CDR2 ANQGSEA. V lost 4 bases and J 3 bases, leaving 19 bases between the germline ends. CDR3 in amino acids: CSVGLRVFTLYEQYF. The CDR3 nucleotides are TGCAGCGTTGGCCTGAGAGTCTTCACCCTCTACGAGCAGTACTTC.

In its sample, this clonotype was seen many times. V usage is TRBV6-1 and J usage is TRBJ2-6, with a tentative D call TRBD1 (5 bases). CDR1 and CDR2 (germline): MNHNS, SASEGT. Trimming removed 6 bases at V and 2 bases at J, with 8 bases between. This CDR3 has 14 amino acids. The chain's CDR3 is CASSQGTGANVLTF. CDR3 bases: TGTGCCAGCAGCCAGGGTACTGGGGCCAACGTCCTGACTTTC.

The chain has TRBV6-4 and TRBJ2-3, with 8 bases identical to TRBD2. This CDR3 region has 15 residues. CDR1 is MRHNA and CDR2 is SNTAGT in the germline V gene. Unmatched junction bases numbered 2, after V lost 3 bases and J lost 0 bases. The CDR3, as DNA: TGTGCCAGCAGTGAAGTAGCGGGGAGCACAGATACGCAGTATTTT. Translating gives CASSEVAGSTDTQYF.

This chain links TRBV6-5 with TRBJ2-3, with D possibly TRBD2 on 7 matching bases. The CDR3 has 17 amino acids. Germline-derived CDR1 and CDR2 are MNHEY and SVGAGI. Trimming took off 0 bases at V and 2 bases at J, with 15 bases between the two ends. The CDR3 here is CASSYSWEGDNTDTQYF. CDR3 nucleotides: TGTGCCAGCAGTTACTCGTGGGAGGGGGATAACACAGATACGCAGTATTTT.

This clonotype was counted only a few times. CDR3 DNA sequence: TGTGCCAGCAGTTTACCAGGCAGCACAGATACGCAGTATTTT. As protein: CASSLPGSTDTQYF. The V gene is TRBV28, the J gene TRBJ2-3, with D unclear. Per germline, CDR1 MDHEN and CDR2 SYDVKM. Deletions cut 2 bases from V and 0 bases from J, with 6 bases between. The CDR3 consists of 14 residues.

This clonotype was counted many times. Here the CDR3 DNA reads TGCAGCGTTGACCGAGGGAACTATGGCTACACCTTC. It encodes CSVDRGNYGYTF. This chain links TRBV29-1 with TRBJ1-2, with D unclear. Germline V gene sequence: CDR1 SQVTM, CDR2 ANQGSEA. The V gene lost 3 bases and the J gene lost 2 bases, with 7 bases spanning the gap. This CDR3 has 12 residues.

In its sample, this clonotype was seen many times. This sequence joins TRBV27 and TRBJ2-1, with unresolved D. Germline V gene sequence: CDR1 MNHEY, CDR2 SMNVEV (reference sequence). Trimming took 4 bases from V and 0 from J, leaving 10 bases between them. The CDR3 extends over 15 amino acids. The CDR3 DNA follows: TGTGCCAGCAGTTCCGATATGACCTCCTACAATGAGCAGTTCTTC. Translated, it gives CASSSDMTSYNEQFF.

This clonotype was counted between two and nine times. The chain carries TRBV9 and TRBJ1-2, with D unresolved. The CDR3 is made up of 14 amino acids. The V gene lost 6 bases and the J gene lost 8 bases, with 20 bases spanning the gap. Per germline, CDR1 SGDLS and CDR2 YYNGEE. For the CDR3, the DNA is TGTGCCAGCACCACCGAGGGCCTAGTGGGGGGCTACACCTTC. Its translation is CASTTEGLVGGYTF.

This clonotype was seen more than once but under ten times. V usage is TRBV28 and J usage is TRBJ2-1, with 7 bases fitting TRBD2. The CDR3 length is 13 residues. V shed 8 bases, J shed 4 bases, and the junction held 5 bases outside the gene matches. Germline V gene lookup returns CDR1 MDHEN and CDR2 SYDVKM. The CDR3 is CASLAEGYNEQFF. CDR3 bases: TGTGCCAGCCTAGCGGAGGGATACAATGAGCAGTTCTTC.

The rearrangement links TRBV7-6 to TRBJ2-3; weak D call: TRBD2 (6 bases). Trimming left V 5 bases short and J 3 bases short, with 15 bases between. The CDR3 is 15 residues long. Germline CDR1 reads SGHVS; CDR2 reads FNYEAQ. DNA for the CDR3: TGTGCCAGCAGCCCATTTTCGGGGGTTACAGATACGCAGTATTTT. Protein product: CASSPFSGVTDTQYF. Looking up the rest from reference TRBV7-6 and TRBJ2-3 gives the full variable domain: GAGVSQSPRYKVTKRGQDVALRCDPISGHVSLYWYRQALGQGPEFLTYFNYEAQQDKSGLPNDRFSAERPEGSISTLTIQRTEQRDSAMYRCASSPFSGVTDTQYFGPGTRLTVL.

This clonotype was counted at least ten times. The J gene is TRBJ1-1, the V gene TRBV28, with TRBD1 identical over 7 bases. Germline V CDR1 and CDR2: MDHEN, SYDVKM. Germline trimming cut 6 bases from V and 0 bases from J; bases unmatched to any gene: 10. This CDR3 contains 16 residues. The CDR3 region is CASSEGYRGLNTEAFF. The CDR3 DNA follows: TGTGCCAGCAGCGAAGGCTACAGGGGACTGAACACTGAAGCTTTCTTT.

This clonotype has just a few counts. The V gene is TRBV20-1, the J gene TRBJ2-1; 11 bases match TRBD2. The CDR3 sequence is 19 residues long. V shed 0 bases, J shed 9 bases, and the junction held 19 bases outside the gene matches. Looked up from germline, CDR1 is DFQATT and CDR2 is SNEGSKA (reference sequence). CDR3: CSARDFASGRSLVVSEQFF. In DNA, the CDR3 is TGCAGTGCTAGAGATTTTGCTAGCGGGAGGAGCCTGGTCGTTAGTGAGCAGTTCTTC.